These 12 T cell receptor beta chains share one sample of origin, sequenced in a study of blood T cells in healthy people across ages. The second PCR ran roughly 6 to 12 cycles with a sample-barcoded 5' primer and J-beta primers. TCRdb re-analysed the 5' RACE reads in MiXCR, keeping a single row per CDR3 protein. The sample lists over 950,000 distinct CDR3 sequences; 51% were seen once. Sample: blood. The receptors shown here come from a woman aged 55-70 years in good health.

This chain uses TRBV5-1 with TRBJ2-7, with 9 bases matching TRBD1. CDR3 length equals 14 residues. CDR1 SGHRS and CDR2 YFSETQ come from the germline V gene. The junction had 9 bases not matched to a gene; V was cut back by 4 bases and J by 7 bases. The CDR3 DNA sequence: TGCGCCAGCAGCCCGGGACAGGGAAACAATGAGCAGTACTTC. Translated: CASSPGQGNNEQYF. Variable domain in full (rest from reference TRBV5-1 and TRBJ2-7): KAGVTQTPRYLIKTRGQQVTLSCSPISGHRSVSWYQQTPGQGLQFLFEYFSETQRNKGNFPGRFSGRQFSNSRSEMNVSTLELGDSALYLCASSPGQGNNEQYFGPGTRLTVT.

Regarding this clonotype: Possible read error: a much larger clone is one base away. The rearrangement uses TRBV27 and TRBJ2-5; 11 positions match TRBD2. The V gene's germline CDR1 is MNHEY and CDR2 SMNVEV (reference sequence). V gave up 5 bases and J gave up 13 bases; unmatched junction bases: 12. The CDR3 runs to 14 residues. The chain's CDR3 is CASSGGLAGYERYF. The CDR3 DNA is TGTGCCAGCAGTGGCGGACTAGCGGGCTACGAGCGGTACTTC.

The chain uses TRBV5-1 and TRBJ2-7; 10 bases are a match to TRBD2. J lost 5 bases, V lost 3 bases, and 8 bases had no gene match. The germline CDR1 and CDR2 sequences are SGHRS and YFSETQ. The CDR3 is made up of 15 amino acids. The CDR3 sequence: CASSSGGTSVHEQYF. CDR3 nucleotide sequence: TGCGCCAGCAGCTCAGGGGGGACTAGCGTCCACGAGCAGTACTTC.

The J gene is TRBJ2-1, the V gene TRBV15, with a tentative D call TRBD2 (5 bases). Trimming stripped 3 bases from V and 0 bases from J, with 9 bases between. The CDR3 covers 15 residues. Germline CDR1 is LNHNV and CDR2 is YYDKDF (reference sequence). DNA for the CDR3: TGTGCCACCAGCAGGGAGGCGGCCTCCTACAATGAGCAGTTCTTC. Its translation: CATSREAASYNEQFF. The full variable domain, completed using reference TRBV15 and TRBJ2-1, is DAMVIQNPRYQVTQFGKPVTLSCSQTLNHNVMYWYQQKSSQAPKLLFHYYDKDFNNEADTPDNFQSRRPNTSFCFLDIRSPGLGDTAMYLCATSREAASYNEQFFGPGTRLTVL.

The chain combines TRBV5-1 with TRBJ2-5, with 13 nucleotides matching TRBD2. The germline V gene encodes CDR1 SGHRS and CDR2 YFSETQ. This CDR3 is built from 17 residues. V lost 4 bases, J lost 11 bases, and 17 bases stayed unmatched. CDR3 amino acids: CASSPIGTSGRAYEQYF. CDR3 sequence (DNA): TGCGCCAGCAGCCCCATAGGAACTAGCGGGAGGGCTTATGAGCAGTACTTC. The full variable domain, with the rest looked up from reference TRBV5-1 and TRBJ2-5, is KAGVTQTPRYLIKTRGQQVTLSCSPISGHRSVSWYQQTPGQGLQFLFEYFSETQRNKGNFPGRFSGRQFSNSRSEMNVSTLELGDSALYLCASSPIGTSGRAYEQYFGPGTRLLVL.

The rearrangement uses TRBV4-1 and TRBJ1-1; 7 nucleotides line up with TRBD1. Germline V lookup: CDR1 MGHRA, CDR2 YSYEKL. This CDR3 is built from 15 residues. V trimming: 6 bases; J trimming: 2 bases; junction bases outside the gene matches: 9. In DNA, the CDR3 is TGCGCCAGCAGGCCCGCCGGGACAGTAAACACTGAAGCTTTCTTT. Translating it yields CASRPAGTVNTEAFF.

The chain recombines TRBV29-1 with TRBJ2-4; 8 bases are shared with TRBD1. The last part of the DNA fits TRBJ2-7 better; the J call may be wrong. CDR1 and CDR2 (germline): SQVTM, ANQGSEA. The CDR3 has 13 residues. Here the CDR3 reads CSVEDRDRYEQYF. In DNA form, the CDR3 reads TGCAGCGTTGAGGACAGGGACCGCTACGAGCAGTACTTC.

As concerns this clonotype: One end of the junction varies from germline; a read error may be responsible. V is TRBV9 and J is TRBJ2-1; D unresolved. Germline values: CDR1 SGDLS, CDR2 YYNGEE. This CDR3 is 16 amino acids long. The CDR3 DNA is TGTGCCAGCAGCTCATCGAGGACCGTCTCCCACAATGAGCAGTTCTTC. Translation gives CASSSSRTVSHNEQFF.

The rearrangement uses TRBV7-2 and TRBJ1-1; D gene uncertain. Trimming took 1 base from V and 7 from J, leaving 10 bases between them. CDR1 and CDR2 (germline): SGHTA, FQGNSA. The CDR3 contains 13 residues. In DNA form, the CDR3 reads TGTGCCAGCAGCTTAGTTCTTCCAGGTGAAGCTTTCTTT. Translating it yields CASSLVLPGEAFF.

The chain has TRBV25-1 and TRBJ1-1; a possible D gene is TRBD1 (5 bases). V lost 4 bases and J 3 bases, leaving 12 bases between the germline ends. Germline V gene data show CDR1 as MGHDK and CDR2 as SYGVNS. The CDR3 sequence is 14 residues long. DNA for the CDR3: TGTGCCAGCAGTGCACCAGGGAGTCACACTGAAGCTTTCTTT. The encoded protein is CASSAPGSHTEAFF.

This chain joins TRBV3-1 and TRBJ2-3, with a weak D call TRBD1 (7 bases). V shed 5 bases and J shed 1 base, with 13 bases lying between them. CDR3 length: 15 residues. Germline V gene data show CDR1 as LGHDT and CDR2 as YNNKEL (reference sequence). The CDR3 here is CASSSRGVRTDTQYF. CDR3 sequence (DNA): TGTGCCAGCAGCTCCAGGGGGGTGCGCACAGATACGCAGTATTTT.

This clonotype came up many times. The chain uses TRBV24-1 and TRBJ2-6; 8 nucleotides agree with TRBD1. The junction had 7 bases not matched to a gene; V was cut back by 10 bases and J by 3 bases. The CDR3 runs 15 residues. Germline V lookup: CDR1 KGHDR, CDR2 SFDVKD. CDR3 nucleotides: TGTGCCACGGCGAGAGGGACAGGTGGGGCCAACGTCCTGACTTTC. Translation gives CATARGTGGANVLTF.